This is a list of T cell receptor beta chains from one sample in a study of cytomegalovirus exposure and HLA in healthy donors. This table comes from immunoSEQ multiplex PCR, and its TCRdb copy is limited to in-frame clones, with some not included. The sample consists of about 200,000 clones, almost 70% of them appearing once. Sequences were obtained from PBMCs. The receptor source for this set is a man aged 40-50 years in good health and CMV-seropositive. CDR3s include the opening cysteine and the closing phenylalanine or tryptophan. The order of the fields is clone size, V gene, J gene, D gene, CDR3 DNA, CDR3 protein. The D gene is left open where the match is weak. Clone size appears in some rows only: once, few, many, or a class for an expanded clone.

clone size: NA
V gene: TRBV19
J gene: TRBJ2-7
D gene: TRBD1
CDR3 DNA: TGTGCCAGTAGTATAGGGACAGGGGTGCGCGAGCAGTACTTC
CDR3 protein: CASSIGTGVREQYF

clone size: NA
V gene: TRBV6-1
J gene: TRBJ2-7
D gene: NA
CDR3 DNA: TGTGCCACGGGGAGGCCCGAGCAGTACTTC
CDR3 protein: CATGRPEQYF

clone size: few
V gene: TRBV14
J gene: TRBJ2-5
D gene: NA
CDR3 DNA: TGTGCCAGCAGCCAAGCCAGGGGCCTTACGGGGGAGACCCAGTACTTC
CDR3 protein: CASSQARGLTGETQYF

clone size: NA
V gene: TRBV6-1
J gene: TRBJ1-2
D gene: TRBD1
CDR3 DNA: TGTGCCAGCATTTGGACAGGGGGCGGGTATGGCTACACCTTC
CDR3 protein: CASIWTGGGYGYTF

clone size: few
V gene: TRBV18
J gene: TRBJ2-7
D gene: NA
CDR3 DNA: TGTGCCAGCTCACCAAGAGCGGCGTCCTACGAGCAGTACTTC
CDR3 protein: CASSPRAASYEQYF

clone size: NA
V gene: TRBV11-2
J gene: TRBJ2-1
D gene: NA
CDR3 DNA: TGTGCCAGCAGCTTACAGAATGAGCAGTTCTTC
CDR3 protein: CASSLQNEQFF

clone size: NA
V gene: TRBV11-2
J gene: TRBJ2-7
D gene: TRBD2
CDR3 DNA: TGTGCCAGCAGCTTGGGCACTAGCGGGGACGAGCAGTACTTC
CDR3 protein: CASSLGTSGDEQYF

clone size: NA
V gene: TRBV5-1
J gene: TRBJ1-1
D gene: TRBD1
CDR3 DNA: TGCGCCAGCAGCGAAGACAGGGGAGGAACGACTGAAGCTTTCTTT
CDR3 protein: CASSEDRGGTTEAFF

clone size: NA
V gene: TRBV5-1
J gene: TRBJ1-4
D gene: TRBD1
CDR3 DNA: TGCGCCAGCAGGTTGACCGGGACAGTGAATGAAAAACTGTTTTTT
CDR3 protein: CASRLTGTVNEKLFF

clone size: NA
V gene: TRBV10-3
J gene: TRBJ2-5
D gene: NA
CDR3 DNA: TGTGCCATCAGTGAGACGCAGGGGCAAGAGACCCAGTACTTC
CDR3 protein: CAISETQGQETQYF

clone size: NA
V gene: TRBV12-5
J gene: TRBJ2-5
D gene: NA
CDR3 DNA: TGTGCTAGTGGTTTAGGAGGGCTCCAAGAGACCCAGTACTTC
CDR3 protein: CASGLGGLQETQYF

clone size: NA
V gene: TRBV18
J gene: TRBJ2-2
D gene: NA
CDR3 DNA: TGTGCCAGCTCAAGACAGCCCACGAACACCGGGGAGCTGTTTTTT
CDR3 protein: CASSRQPTNTGELFF

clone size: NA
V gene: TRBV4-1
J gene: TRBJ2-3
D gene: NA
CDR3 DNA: TGCGCCAGCAGCCTCACAGGTGGGGGCACAGATACGCAGTATTTT
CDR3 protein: CASSLTGGGTDTQYF

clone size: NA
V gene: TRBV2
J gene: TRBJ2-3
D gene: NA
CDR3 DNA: TGTGCCAGCATCGGAGGGGGACAGCTAACAGATACGCAGTATTTT
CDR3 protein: CASIGGGQLTDTQYF

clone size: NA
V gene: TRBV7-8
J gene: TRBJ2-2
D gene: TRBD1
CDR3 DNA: TGTGCCAGCAGCTTCGACCGGGACAGGGTATTGACCGGGGAGCTGTTTTTT
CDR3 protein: CASSFDRDRVLTGELFF

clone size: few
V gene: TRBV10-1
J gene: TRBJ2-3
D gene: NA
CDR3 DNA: TGCGCCAGCGGGGAAATAGCGGCCTCCGGTACGCAGTATTTT
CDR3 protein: CASGEIAASGTQYF

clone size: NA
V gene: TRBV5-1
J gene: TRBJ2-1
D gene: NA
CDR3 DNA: TGCGCCAGCAGCTTGGAGGCGGGGAAGTACAATGAGCAGTTCTTC
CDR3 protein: CASSLEAGKYNEQFF

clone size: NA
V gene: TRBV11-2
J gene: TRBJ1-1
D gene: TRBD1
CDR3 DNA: TGTGCCAGCAGCTCGGACAGGGACTATGAAGCTTTCTTT
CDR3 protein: CASSSDRDYEAFF

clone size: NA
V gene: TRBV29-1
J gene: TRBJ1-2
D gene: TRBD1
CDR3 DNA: TGCAGCGTTGAAGTCCGGGACAGGGGAGAACCTAACTATGGCTACACCTTC
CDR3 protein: CSVEVRDRGEPNYGYTF

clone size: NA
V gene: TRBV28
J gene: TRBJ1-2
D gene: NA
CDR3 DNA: TGTGCCAGCAGTTTAAGGGGCATCGGCGGCTACACCTTC
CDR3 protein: CASSLRGIGGYTF

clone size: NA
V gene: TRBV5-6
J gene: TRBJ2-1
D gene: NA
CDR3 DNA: TGTGCCAGCAGCTCGACTAGTACCCCAACCTACAATGAGCAGTTCTTC
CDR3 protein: CASSSTSTPTYNEQFF

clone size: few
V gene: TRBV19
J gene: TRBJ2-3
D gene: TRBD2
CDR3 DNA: TGTGCCGCCGGCCGGACTAGCGGGGGTGCAGATACGCAGTATTTT
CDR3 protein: CAAGRTSGGADTQYF

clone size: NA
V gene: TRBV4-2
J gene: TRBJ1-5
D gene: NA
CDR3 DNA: TGTGCCAGCAGCCAAGCGGCTGTGGGGAGAGGGAACGATCAGCCCCAGCATTTT
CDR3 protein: CASSQAAVGRGNDQPQHF

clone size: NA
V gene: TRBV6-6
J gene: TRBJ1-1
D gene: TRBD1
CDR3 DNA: TGTGCCAGCAGTAAAAACGACAGGGAACTCGTGGCTTTCTTT
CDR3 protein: CASSKNDRELVAFF

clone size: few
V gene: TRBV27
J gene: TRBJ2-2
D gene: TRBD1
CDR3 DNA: TGTGCCAGCAGCCGACAGGGGGAAATGTCGGAGACCGGGGAGCTGTTTTTT
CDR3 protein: CASSRQGEMSETGELFF

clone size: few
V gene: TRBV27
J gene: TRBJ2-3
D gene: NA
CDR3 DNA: TGTGCCAGCAAAGACGGCAAGGGGGCAGATACGCAGTATTTT
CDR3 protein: CASKDGKGADTQYF

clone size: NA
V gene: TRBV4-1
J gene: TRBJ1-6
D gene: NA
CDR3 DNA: TGCGCCAGCAGCCAAGATTGGCCAGTCCTTAATTCACCCCTCCACTTT
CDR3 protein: CASSQDWPVLNSPLHF

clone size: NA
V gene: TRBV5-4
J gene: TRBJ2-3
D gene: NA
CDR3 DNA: TGTGCCAGCAGCTTGGCCGGGCGGGGTGGCACAGATACGCAGTATTTT
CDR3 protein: CASSLAGRGGTDTQYF

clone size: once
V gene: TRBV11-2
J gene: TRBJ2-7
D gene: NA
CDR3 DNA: TGTGCCAGCAGCTTGCAGGACTACGAGCAGTACTTC
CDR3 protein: CASSLQDYEQYF

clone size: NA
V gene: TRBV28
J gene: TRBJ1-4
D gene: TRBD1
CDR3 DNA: TGTGCCAGCAGTTACCTCCTCGGACAGGGGAGGGAAAAACTGTTTTTT
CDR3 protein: CASSYLLGQGREKLFF

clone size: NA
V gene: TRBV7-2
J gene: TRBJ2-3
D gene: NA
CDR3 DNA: TGTGCCAGCAGCTTAGCGGGGACACTTCCAGCAGATACGCAGTATTTT
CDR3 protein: CASSLAGTLPADTQYF

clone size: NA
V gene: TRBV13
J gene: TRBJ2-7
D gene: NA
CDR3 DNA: TGTGCCAGCAGCTTAGAGGGGTCCTACGAGCAGTACTTC
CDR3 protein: CASSLEGSYEQYF

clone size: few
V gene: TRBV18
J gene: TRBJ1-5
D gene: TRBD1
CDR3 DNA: TGTGCCAGCTCGCACGATCCCGGGACAGGGTCGCAGCCCCAGCATTTT
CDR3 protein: CASSHDPGTGSQPQHF

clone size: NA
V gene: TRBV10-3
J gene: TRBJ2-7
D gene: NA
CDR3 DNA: TGTGCCATCAGGGGACACCACCGGCGGAACCATTCCTACGAGCAGTACTTC
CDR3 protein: CAIRGHHRRNHSYEQYF

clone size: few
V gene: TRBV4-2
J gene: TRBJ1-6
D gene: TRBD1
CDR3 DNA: TGTGCCAGCAGCAGGGGACAGGATAATTCACCCCTCCACTTT
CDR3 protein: CASSRGQDNSPLHF

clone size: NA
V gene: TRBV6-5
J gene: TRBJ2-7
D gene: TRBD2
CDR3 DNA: TGTGCCAGCAGTGGCCGGGGGGGCTACGAGCAGTACTTC
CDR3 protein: CASSGRGGYEQYF

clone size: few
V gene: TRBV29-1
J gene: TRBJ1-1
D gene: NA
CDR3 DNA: TGCAGCGCCAGGGCTAACACTGAAGCTTTCTTT
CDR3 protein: CSARANTEAFF

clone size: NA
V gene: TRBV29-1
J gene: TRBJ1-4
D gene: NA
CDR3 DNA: TGCAGCGTTGATAGGGGTAATGAAAAACTGTTTTTT
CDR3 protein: CSVDRGNEKLFF

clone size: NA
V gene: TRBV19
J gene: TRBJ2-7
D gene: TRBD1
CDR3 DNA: TGTGCCAGTAGTCCCCTCAAGGGGGCGCCCTACGAGCAGTACTTC
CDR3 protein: CASSPLKGAPYEQYF